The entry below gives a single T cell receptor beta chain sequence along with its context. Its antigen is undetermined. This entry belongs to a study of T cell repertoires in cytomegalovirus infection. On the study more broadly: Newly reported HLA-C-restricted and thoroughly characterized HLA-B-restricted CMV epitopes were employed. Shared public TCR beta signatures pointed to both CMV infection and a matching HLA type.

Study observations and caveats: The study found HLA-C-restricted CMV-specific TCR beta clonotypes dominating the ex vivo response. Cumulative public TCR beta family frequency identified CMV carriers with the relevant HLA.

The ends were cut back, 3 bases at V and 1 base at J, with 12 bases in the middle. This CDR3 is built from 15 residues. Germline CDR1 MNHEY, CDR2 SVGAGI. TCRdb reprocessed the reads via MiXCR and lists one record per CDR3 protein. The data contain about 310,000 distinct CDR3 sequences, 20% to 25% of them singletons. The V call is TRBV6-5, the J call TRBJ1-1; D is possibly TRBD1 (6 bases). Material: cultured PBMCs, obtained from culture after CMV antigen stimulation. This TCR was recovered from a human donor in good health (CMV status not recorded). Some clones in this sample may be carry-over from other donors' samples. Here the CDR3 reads CASSYQRGWNTEAFF. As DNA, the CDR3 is TGTGCCAGCAGTTATCAGAGGGGGTGGAACACTGAAGCTTTCTTT.